The next 17 T cell receptor beta chains were all read from a single sample in a study of blood T cell repertoires in COVID-19. Measured with immunoSEQ multiplex PCR; TCRdb has only the in-frame clones, and not every one. The sample holds some 250,000 clones, 88% seen once. The sample taken for sequencing was peripheral blood. The receptors derive from a woman aged 40 to 50 who had recovered from COVID-19.

This sequence joins TRBV4-3 and TRBJ2-1; 9 bases are a match to TRBD2. The junction had 14 bases not matched to a gene; V was cut back by 2 bases and J by 6 bases. Germline CDR1 is LGHNA and CDR2 is YSLEER. The CDR3 totals 18 residues. CDR3 nucleotides: TGCGCCAGCAGCCAAAGGCCCCCCCCGGTGACTAGCGGCAATGAGCAGTTCTTC. Translating gives CASSQRPPPVTSGNEQFF.

The chain is built from TRBV5-1 and TRBJ2-1, with a tentative D call TRBD1 (6 bases). Trimming stripped 0 bases from V and 7 bases from J, with 11 bases between. The CDR3 spans 14 residues. Per the germline V gene, CDR1 is SGHRS and CDR2 is YFSETQ. The DNA for the CDR3 is TGCGCCAGCAGCTTGGGGGGGACACTTAATGAGCAGTTCTTC. Its translation: CASSLGGTLNEQFF.

This rearrangement joins TRBV6-5 to TRBJ1-1; TRBD1 agrees at 7 bases. The CDR3 covers 15 residues. From germline, CDR1 is MNHEY and CDR2 SVGAGI. The junction had 2 bases not matched to a gene; V was cut back by 0 bases and J by 1 base. CDR3 coding DNA: TGTGCCAGCAGTTACTCGGGACAGCCGAACACTGAAGCTTTCTTT. It yields the protein CASSYSGQPNTEAFF.

This clone has only one observation. J is TRBJ2-1 and V is TRBV6-1, with 15 bases aligning to TRBD2. The CDR3 consists of 15 residues. Germline V gene data show CDR1 as MNHNS and CDR2 as SASEGT. With 11 bases clipped from V and 5 bases from J, the junction kept 7 bases outside the gene matches. The CDR3 region has the DNA TGTGCCGCAGGGACTAGCGGGAGGATGGACAATGAGCAGTTCTTC. It is translated as CAAGTSGRMDNEQFF.

This chain links TRBV5-1 with TRBJ1-4, with TRBD1 matching over 8 bases. CDR1 is SGHRS and CDR2 is YFSETQ in the germline V gene. The CDR3 sequence is 15 residues long. The V gene end was trimmed by 4 bases and the J gene end by 0 bases; junction bases not matched to a gene: 2. The CDR3 nucleotides are TGCGCCAGCAGCGTACAGGGGGCAACTAATGAAAAACTGTTTTTT. Protein: CASSVQGATNEKLFF.

The chain has TRBV5-1 and TRBJ2-1; a possible D gene is TRBD2 (5 bases). Trimming took off 0 bases at V and 3 bases at J, with 13 bases between the two ends. This CDR3 has 16 residues. From germline, CDR1 is SGHRS and CDR2 YFSETQ. CDR3 bases: TGCGCCAGCAGCTTGGGGGTCGGGGTGGTCTACAATGAGCAGTTCTTC. This codes for CASSLGVGVVYNEQFF. The full variable domain, in which reference TRBV5-1 and TRBJ2-1 provide the parts outside the CDR3, is KAGVTQTPRYLIKTRGQQVTLSCSPISGHRSVSWYQQTPGQGLQFLFEYFSETQRNKGNFPGRFSGRQFSNSRSEMNVSTLELGDSALYLCASSLGVGVVYNEQFFGPGTRLTVL.

V and J are TRBV19 and TRBJ2-2; 8 bases are a match to TRBD1. Per germline, CDR1 LNHDA and CDR2 SQIVND (reference sequence). Trimming removed 4 bases from V and 0 bases from J; junction bases left unmatched: 7. CDR3 size: 17 residues. The CDR3 reads CASSTTRGQANTGELFF. CDR3 sequence (DNA): TGTGCCAGTAGTACGACACGGGGACAGGCGAACACCGGGGAGCTGTTTTTT.

The chain has TRBV4-3 and TRBJ1-4, with D maybe TRBD1 (6 bases). Germline values: CDR1 LGHNA, CDR2 YSLEER. The length of the CDR3 is 20 residues. V was pared by 0 bases and J by 0 bases, with 20 bases between. The CDR3 protein is CASSQDPGTSDRATNEKLFF. The CDR3 nucleotides are TGCGCCAGCAGCCAAGATCCGGGGACGTCGGACAGAGCAACTAATGAAAAACTGTTTTTT.

The chain employs TRBV29-1 and TRBJ2-7, with D perhaps matching TRBD1 (5 bases). This CDR3 has 14 residues. The germline V gene has CDR1 SQVTM and CDR2 ANQGSEA. Trimming left V 3 bases short and J 1 base short, with 13 bases between. The CDR3 sequence is CSVEGRAHSYEQYF. Here the CDR3 DNA reads TGCAGCGTTGAGGGCAGGGCGCATTCCTACGAGCAGTACTTC.

The rearrangement links TRBV9 to TRBJ2-3; 8 bases map to TRBD2. This CDR3 spans 16 amino acids. Trimming removed 3 bases from V and 2 bases from J; junction bases left unmatched: 8. Germline CDR1 and CDR2: SGDLS and YYNGEE. CDR3 sequence (DNA): TGTGCCAGCAGCGAGCCCCGGGGGGGCGTCACAGATACGCAGTATTTT. Encoded protein: CASSEPRGGVTDTQYF.

This clone was counted a few times. The gene calls are TRBV7-9 and TRBJ1-1; 8 bases are shared with TRBD1. CDR1 SEHNR and CDR2 FQNEAQ come from the germline V gene (reference sequence). CDR3 size: 15 residues. Trimming removed 5 bases from V and 3 bases from J; junction bases left unmatched: 8. The CDR3 loop is CASSPWTGTDTEAFF. CDR3 nucleotide sequence: TGTGCCAGCAGCCCCTGGACAGGGACGGACACTGAAGCTTTCTTT. The full variable domain, its missing parts supplied by reference TRBV7-9 and TRBJ1-1, is DTGVSQNPRHKITKRGQNVTFRCDPISEHNRLYWYRQTLGQGPEFLTYFQNEAQLEKSRLLSDRFSAERPKGSFSTLEIQRTEQGDSAMYLCASSPWTGTDTEAFFGQGTRLTVV.

The chain combines TRBV21-1 with TRBJ1-5. TRBV21-1 is given as a pseudogene. The CDR3 loop spans 14 amino acids. The DNA for the CDR3 is TGTGCCAGCGCGGGGCAGAATAGCAATCAGCCCCAGCATTTT. Its protein product is CASAGQNSNQPQHF.

This clone was detected only once. V usage is TRBV19 and J usage is TRBJ1-4, with 11 positions matching TRBD1. The CDR3 has 17 amino acids. V lost 3 bases, J lost 8 bases, and 11 bases stayed unmatched. CDR1 is LNHDA and CDR2 is SQIVND in the germline V gene (reference sequence). CDR3 in DNA: TGTGCCAGTAGTATTGAGGGGATGGGGACAGGGGGAGAAAAACTGTTTTTT. Translating it yields CASSIEGMGTGGEKLFF.

The chain employs TRBV5-8 and TRBJ2-7; TRBD2 matches 9 bases. This CDR3 spans 19 amino acids. Germline lookup yields CDR1 SGHTS and CDR2 YDEGEE. V trimming: 0 bases; J trimming: 5 bases; junction bases outside the gene matches: 18. The CDR3 nucleotides are TGTGCCAGCAGCTTGGGACTAGCGGAAGGGGATCTTTCGTATGACGAGCAGTACTTC. This sequence encodes CASSLGLAEGDLSYDEQYF.

This chain connects TRBV13 to TRBJ2-7; 10 bases are shared with TRBD1. This CDR3 contains 16 residues. Germline assignment: CDR1 PRHDT and CDR2 FYEKMQ (reference sequence). Germline trimming cut 0 bases from V and 3 bases from J; bases unmatched to any gene: 5. CDR3 region: CASSLGRGQGDYEQYF. CDR3 sequence (DNA): TGTGCCAGCAGCTTAGGACGAGGACAGGGGGACTACGAGCAGTACTTC.

This chain joins TRBV7-9 and TRBJ2-1; 9 bases agree with TRBD2. The length of the CDR3 is 17 residues. CDR1 SEHNR and CDR2 FQNEAQ come from the germline V gene (reference sequence). V lost 1 base, J lost 8 bases, and 12 bases stayed unmatched. As DNA, the CDR3 is TGTGCCAGCAGCTTAGAGGGTGTTAGCGGGAGTGCGGATGAGCAGTTCTTC. Encoded protein: CASSLEGVSGSADEQFF.

The gene calls are TRBV5-1 and TRBJ2-1; maybe TRBD1 (6 bases). The CDR3 spans 15 residues. V shed 4 bases and J shed 2 bases, with 13 bases lying between them. The germline V gene encodes CDR1 SGHRS and CDR2 YFSETQ. In DNA, the CDR3 is TGCGCCAGCAGCCCATACCGGGACACCTACAATGAGCAGTTCTTC. The encoded protein is CASSPYRDTYNEQFF.